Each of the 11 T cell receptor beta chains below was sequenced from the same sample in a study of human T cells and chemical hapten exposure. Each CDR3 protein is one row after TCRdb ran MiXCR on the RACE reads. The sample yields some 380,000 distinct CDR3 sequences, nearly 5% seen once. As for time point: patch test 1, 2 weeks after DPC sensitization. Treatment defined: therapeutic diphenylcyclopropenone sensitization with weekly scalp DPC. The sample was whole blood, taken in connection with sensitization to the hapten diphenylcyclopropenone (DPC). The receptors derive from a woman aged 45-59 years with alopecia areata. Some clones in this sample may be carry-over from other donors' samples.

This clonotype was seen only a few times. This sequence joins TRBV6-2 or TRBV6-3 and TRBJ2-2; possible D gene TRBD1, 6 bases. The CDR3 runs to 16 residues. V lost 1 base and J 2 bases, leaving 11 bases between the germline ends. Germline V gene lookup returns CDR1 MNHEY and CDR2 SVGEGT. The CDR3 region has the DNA TGTGCCAGCAGTTACTTGACAGGCCTAAACACCGGGGAGCTGTTTTTT. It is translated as CASSYLTGLNTGELFF.

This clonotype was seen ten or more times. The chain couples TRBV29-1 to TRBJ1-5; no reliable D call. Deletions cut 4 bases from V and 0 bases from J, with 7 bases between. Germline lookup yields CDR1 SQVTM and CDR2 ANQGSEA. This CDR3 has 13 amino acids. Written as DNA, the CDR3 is TGCAGCGTTGGAGGCGATAGCAATCAGCCCCAGCATTTT. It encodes CSVGGDSNQPQHF.

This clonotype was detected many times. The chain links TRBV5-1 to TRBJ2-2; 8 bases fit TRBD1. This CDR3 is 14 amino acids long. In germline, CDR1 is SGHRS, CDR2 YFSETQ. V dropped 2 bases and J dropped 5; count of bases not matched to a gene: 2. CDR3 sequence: CASSFQGATGELFF. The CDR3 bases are TGCGCCAGCAGCTTCCAGGGGGCGACCGGGGAGCTGTTTTTT.

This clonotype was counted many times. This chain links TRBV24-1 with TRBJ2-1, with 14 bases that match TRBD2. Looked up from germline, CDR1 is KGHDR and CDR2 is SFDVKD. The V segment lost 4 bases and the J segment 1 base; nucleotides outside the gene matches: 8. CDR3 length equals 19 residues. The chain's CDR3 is CATSDSGTSGGTSYNEQFF. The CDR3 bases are TGTGCCACCAGTGACTCCGGGACTAGCGGGGGCACGTCCTACAATGAGCAGTTCTTC.

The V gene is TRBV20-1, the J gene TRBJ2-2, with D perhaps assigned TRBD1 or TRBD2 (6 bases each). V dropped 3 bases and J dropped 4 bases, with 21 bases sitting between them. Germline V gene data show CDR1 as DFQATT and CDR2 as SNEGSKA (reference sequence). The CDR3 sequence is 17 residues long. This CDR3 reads CSASERGGPRSTGELFF. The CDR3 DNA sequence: TGCAGTGCTAGTGAACGTGGGGGGCCCCGCAGCACCGGGGAGCTGTTTTTT.

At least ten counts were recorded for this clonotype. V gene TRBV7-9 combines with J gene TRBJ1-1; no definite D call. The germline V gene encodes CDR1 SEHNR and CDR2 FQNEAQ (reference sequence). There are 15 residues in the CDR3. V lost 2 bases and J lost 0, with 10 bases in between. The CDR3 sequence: CASSLQVLMNTEAFF. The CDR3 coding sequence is TGTGCCAGCAGCTTACAGGTTCTCATGAACACTGAAGCTTTCTTT.

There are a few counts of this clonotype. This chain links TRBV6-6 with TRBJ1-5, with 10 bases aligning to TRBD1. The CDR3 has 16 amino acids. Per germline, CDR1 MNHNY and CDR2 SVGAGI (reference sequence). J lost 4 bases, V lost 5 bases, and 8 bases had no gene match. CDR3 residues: CASSPPKGQGNQPQHF. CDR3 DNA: TGTGCCAGCAGTCCGCCCAAGGGACAGGGGAATCAGCCCCAGCATTTT.

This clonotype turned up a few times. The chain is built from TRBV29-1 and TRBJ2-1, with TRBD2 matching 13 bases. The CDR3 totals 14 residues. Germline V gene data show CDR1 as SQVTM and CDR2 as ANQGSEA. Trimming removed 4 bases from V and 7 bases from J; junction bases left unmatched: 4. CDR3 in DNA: TGCAGCGTTGGGGGACTAGCGGGGCCGAATGAGCAGTTCTTC. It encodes CSVGGLAGPNEQFF.

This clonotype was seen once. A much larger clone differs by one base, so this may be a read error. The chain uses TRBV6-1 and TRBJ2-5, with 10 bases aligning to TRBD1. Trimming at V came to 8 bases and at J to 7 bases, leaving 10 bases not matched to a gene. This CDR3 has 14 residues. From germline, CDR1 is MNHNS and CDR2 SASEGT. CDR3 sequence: CASGRDRGRGTQYF. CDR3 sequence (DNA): TGTGCCAGCGGAAGGGACAGGGGTAGGGGGACCCAGTACTTC.

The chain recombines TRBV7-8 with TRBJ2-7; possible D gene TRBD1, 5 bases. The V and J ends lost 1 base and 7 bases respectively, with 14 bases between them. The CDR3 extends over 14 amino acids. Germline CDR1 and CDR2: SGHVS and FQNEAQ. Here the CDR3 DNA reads TGTGCCAGCAGCTTAGTAACGAAGGGGTCGGAGCAGTACTTC. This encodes CASSLVTKGSEQYF.

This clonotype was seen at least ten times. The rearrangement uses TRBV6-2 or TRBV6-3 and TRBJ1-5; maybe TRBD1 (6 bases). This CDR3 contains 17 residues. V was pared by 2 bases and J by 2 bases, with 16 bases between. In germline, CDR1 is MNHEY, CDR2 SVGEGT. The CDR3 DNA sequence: TGTGCCAGCAGTTACGCCGGAACAGGGTACGGCAATCAGCCCCAGCATTTT. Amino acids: CASSYAGTGYGNQPQHF.